A single count supports the clone carrying this T cell receptor (beta chain). Antigen unknown. CDR1 is KGHDR and CDR2 is SFDVKD in the germline V gene. The junction had 20 bases not matched to a gene; V was cut back by 6 bases and J by 11 bases. The CDR3 runs 16 residues. The sample is drawn from a study of blood T cells in healthy people across ages. General study findings and limits: Naive CD4+ cell counts and diversity both ran higher in long-lived than in aged donors.

The draw of peripheral blood yielded around 10 milliliters from each donor. Through a sample-barcoded 5' primer and a J-beta primer mix, a second PCR was run for 7 to 11 cycles. Via MiXCR, TCRdb re-called the 5' RACE reads, giving one row per CDR3 protein. This table has approximately 670,000 distinct CDR3 sequences, over 40% appearing once. The sequenced sample was blood. The J gene is TRBJ2-5, the V gene TRBV24-1, with 7 positions matching TRBD1. The sequence came from a man aged 80 or over in good health. This CDR3 is CATSSSKQGSYNEQYF. The CDR3 DNA reads as TGTGCCACCAGTAGTAGTAAACAGGGGTCCTACAATGAGCAGTACTTC.